This T cell receptor (beta chain) was captured by sequencing in a study of shared clonotypes between healthy human individuals. The CD4+ fraction was divided into a CD45RA+ naive subset and a CD45RA-negative memory subset. Assay used: immunoSEQ multiplex PCR; TCRdb lists only in-frame clones, some missing. Of roughly 1 million clones in the sample, around four fifths were seen once. Trimming pared 0 bases from V and 9 bases from J, leaving 9 bases between. CDR3 length equals 13 residues. Germline V gives CDR1 SGHNT, CDR2 YENEEA. V gene TRBV11-3 combines with J gene TRBJ2-1; D is unresolved. Sequencing input: memory CD4+ T cells sorted from blood. The subset here: CD45RA-negative fraction. This sequence originates from a man aged 18 to 29 in good health. CDR3: CASSLDWSAEQFF. CDR3 nucleotide sequence: TGTGCCAGCAGCTTAGATTGGTCGGCTGAGCAGTTCTTC.